This TCR beta chain was retrieved from a study of vaccination and CD4 T cells after COVID-19. Looking at the study overall: The post-COVID samples were taken a median about three months after diagnosis, anywhere from 35 to 161.

As to time point: late sampling 161 to 241 days after vaccination in a few convalescent patients. Germline V CDR1 and CDR2: SGHTA, FQGNSA. The CDR3 has 14 residues. Study results and caveats: Vaccine-specific clones numbering 304 of 307 showed spike mono-reactivity in convalescent patients.

As concerns this clonotype: The antigen is unknown. The junction differs from germline at one of its ends, possibly a read error.

MiXCR, run by TCRdb on the PCR reads, gives a single entry per CDR3 protein. The table lists around 31,000 distinct CDR3 sequences, about 50% of them singletons, with 5.8% in the top ten. The TCR sequence derives from a human donor who had recovered from COVID-19. The rearrangement joins TRBV7-2 to TRBJ2-5; D possibly matches TRBD1 or TRBD2 (5 bases each). Sequenced here: CD4+ T cells from blood, sampled about 7 months after SARS-CoV-2 vaccination. CDR3 DNA: TGTGCCAGCAGCCTAGCTGACAGTGCAGAGACCCAGTACTTC. This encodes CASSLADSAETQYF.